Below, 23 T cell receptor beta chains from the same sample are listed, as sequenced in a study of T cell responses to AZD1222 COVID-19 vaccine. Data came from immunoSEQ multiplex PCR; TCRdb stores just in-frame clones and leaves some out. Here the sample spans approximately 120,000 clones, roughly 88% being singletons. The sequenced sample was peripheral blood, obtained on day 0 of AZD1222 vaccination. The source of these receptors is an adult in good health.

This clone has only one observation. The rearrangement joins TRBV18 to TRBJ1-3, with unresolved D. Germline V lookup: CDR1 KGHSH, CDR2 LQKENI. This CDR3 region has 14 residues. Trimming removed 1 base at V and 0 bases at J, with 4 bases between. The CDR3 nucleotides read TGTGCCAGCTCACCACAGGCCTCTGGAAACACCATATATTTT. Translated: CASSPQASGNTIYF.

The CDR3 spells CASSLGSKNIQYF. CDR3 coding DNA: TGCGCCAGCAGCTTGGGCAGCAAAAACATTCAGTACTTC. This chain connects TRBV5-1 to TRBJ2-4; D not certain. V was shortened by 0 bases and J by 3 bases, with 4 bases between the two germline ends. The CDR3 extends over 13 amino acids. The germline gives CDR1 SGHRS, CDR2 YFSETQ.

The CDR3 sequence is CASSRDRGGETQYF. DNA of the CDR3: TGTGCCAGCAGCCGAGACAGGGGGGGAGAGACCCAGTACTTC. The chain combines TRBV7-3 with TRBJ2-5, with 9 bases aligning to TRBD1. V lost 5 bases to trimming and J lost 4 bases; unmatched junction nucleotides: 5. Germline CDR1 reads SGHTA; CDR2 reads FQGTGA. The length of the CDR3 is 14 residues.

J is TRBJ2-1 and V is TRBV7-8, with TRBD2 identical over 10 bases. The CDR3 has 18 amino acids. Looked up from germline, CDR1 is SGHVS and CDR2 is FQNEAQ. Unmatched junction bases numbered 11, after V lost 5 bases and J lost 1 base. As DNA, the CDR3 is TGTGCCAGCAGCGGGGCTAGCGGGAGTGGGAGGTCCTACAATGAGCAGTTCTTC. Translated: CASSGASGSGRSYNEQFF.

The chain has TRBV5-1 and TRBJ1-1; D call uncertain. The CDR3 is made up of 13 amino acids. Looked up from germline, CDR1 is SGHRS and CDR2 is YFSETQ. V was pared by 3 bases and J by 5 bases, with 11 bases between. The CDR3 nucleotides read TGCGCCAGCAGCTCCCTGATTGGGACTGAAGCTTTCTTT. This encodes CASSSLIGTEAFF.

This chain links TRBV3-1 (or the pseudogene TRBV3-2) with TRBJ2-3; D unresolved. From germline, CDR1 is LGHDT and CDR2 YNNKEL (reference sequence). V was shortened by 2 bases and J by 0 bases, with 9 bases between the two germline ends. The CDR3 has 15 amino acids. CDR3 sequence reads: CASSQFQTSTDTQYF. In DNA, the CDR3 is TGTGCCAGCAGCCAATTTCAGACTAGCACAGATACGCAGTATTTT.

The rearrangement uses TRBV4-1 and TRBJ1-5; D remains unclear. V dropped 4 bases and J dropped 7 bases, with 14 bases sitting between them. The germline CDR1 and CDR2 sequences are MGHRA and YSYEKL. The CDR3 is made up of 14 amino acids. In DNA form, the CDR3 reads TGCGCCAGCAGCCCCGACGGGTCCAACCAGCCCCAGCATTTT. It codes for CASSPDGSNQPQHF.

This rearrangement joins TRBV21-1 to TRBJ1-2. TRBV21-1 is flagged as a pseudogene. The CDR3 covers 18 residues. In DNA form, the CDR3 reads TGTGCCAGCATCCCTGGGGGAGGGGTTGGCATTTTTAACTATGGCTACACCTTC. Translating gives CASIPGGGVGIFNYGYTF.

The gene calls are TRBV29-1 and TRBJ1-1, with D uncertain. Germline lookup yields CDR1 SQVTM and CDR2 ANQGSEA. The CDR3 has 13 amino acids. Trimming removed 1 base from V and 1 base from J, with 7 bases in between. The CDR3: CSVEGQKNTEAFF. The CDR3 bases are TGCAGCGTTGAAGGGCAGAAGAACACTGAAGCTTTCTTT.

The rearrangement uses TRBV7-6 and TRBJ1-3, with 9 bases fitting TRBD1. Looked up from germline, CDR1 is SGHVS and CDR2 is FNYEAQ. The CDR3 is made up of 16 amino acids. Trimming at V came to 5 bases and at J to 0 bases, leaving 5 bases not matched to a gene. The CDR3 DNA sequence: TGTGCCAGCAGCCACGGGACAGGGAGCTCTGGAAACACCATATATTTT. Translation: CASSHGTGSSGNTIYF.

The chain has TRBV7-6 and TRBJ2-3, with 10 bases lining up with TRBD2. CDR1 and CDR2 (germline): SGHVS, FNYEAQ. The CDR3 runs to 17 residues. V dropped 2 bases and J dropped 3; count of bases not matched to a gene: 8. The CDR3 DNA follows: TGTGCCAGCAGCTTACGCGATAGCGGGGGGACTACAGATACGCAGTATTTT. This codes for CASSLRDSGGTTDTQYF. Supplemented by reference TRBV7-6 and TRBJ2-3, the full variable domain reads GAGVSQSPRYKVTKRGQDVALRCDPISGHVSLYWYRQALGQGPEFLTYFNYEAQQDKSGLPNDRFSAERPEGSISTLTIQRTEQRDSAMYRCASSLRDSGGTTDTQYFGPGTRLTVL.

CDR3 loop: CASSSLQGAFGYTF. The DNA for the CDR3 is TGTGCCAGCAGCTCCCTACAGGGGGCGTTTGGCTACACCTTC. The V and J genes are TRBV5-4 and TRBJ1-2; 9 nucleotides agree with TRBD1. The germline CDR1 and CDR2 sequences are SGHNT and YYREEE (reference sequence). V was pared by 3 bases and J by 7 bases, with 7 bases of the junction left unmatched. The CDR3 is 14 residues long. The variable domain in full, completed from reference TRBV5-4 and TRBJ1-2, reads ETGVTQSPTHLIKTRGQQVTLRCSSQSGHNTVSWYQQALGQGPQFIFQYYREEENGRGNFPPRFSGLQFPNYSSELNVNALELDDSALYLCASSSLQGAFGYTFGSGTRLTVV.

V usage is TRBV7-2 and J usage is TRBJ2-7; 8 nucleotides align to TRBD2. This CDR3 region has 13 residues. V lost 5 bases to trimming and J lost 6 bases; unmatched junction nucleotides: 6. From germline, CDR1 is SGHTA and CDR2 FQGNSA. The CDR3 DNA follows: TGTGCCAGCAGCAGCTTAGCGGGAACCGAGCAGTACGTC. It codes for CASSSLAGTEQYV.

Here the CDR3 reads CASIPPGTKSSGNTIYF. The DNA for the CDR3 is TGTGCCAGCATCCCTCCCGGGACAAAATCCTCTGGAAACACCATATATTTT. V gene TRBV28 combines with J gene TRBJ1-3; D perhaps matches TRBD1 (6 bases). V shed 7 bases and J shed 0 bases, with 19 bases lying between them. The CDR3 totals 17 residues. Germline V gives CDR1 MDHEN, CDR2 SYDVKM.

The rearrangement joins TRBV28 to TRBJ2-3; D gene ambiguous. The CDR3 spans 15 residues. V was shortened by 8 bases and J by 2 bases, with 17 bases between the two germline ends. CDR1 MDHEN and CDR2 SYDVKM come from the germline V gene. In DNA form, the CDR3 reads TGTGCCAGCTTGGAAACGGGCCCCCACACAGATACGCAGTATTTT. Amino acids: CASLETGPHTDTQYF.

V and J are TRBV7-9 and TRBJ2-4; D possibly uses TRBD1 or TRBD2 (5 bases each). The CDR3 loop spans 17 amino acids. V was shortened by 5 bases and J by 1 base, with 18 bases between the two germline ends. Per germline, CDR1 SEHNR and CDR2 FQNEAQ (reference sequence). CDR3: CASSPPRGGGAKNIQYF. In DNA form, the CDR3 reads TGTGCCAGCAGCCCCCCTCGGGGCGGTGGGGCCAAAAACATTCAGTACTTC.

The chain recombines TRBV6-6 with TRBJ1-6; maybe TRBD1 (6 bases). CDR1 MNHNY and CDR2 SVGAGI come from the germline V gene (reference sequence). V dropped 8 bases and J dropped 9 bases, with 20 bases sitting between them. The CDR3 loop spans 15 amino acids. The CDR3 protein is CASVSNRDPSSPLHF. The CDR3 coding sequence is TGTGCCAGCGTATCAAACAGGGATCCCAGTTCACCCCTCCACTTT.

V usage is TRBV9 and J usage is TRBJ2-7; the D gene could be TRBD1 or TRBD2 (5 bases each). Germline CDR1 SGDLS, CDR2 YYNGEE. CDR3 length: 16 residues. Trimming shortened V by 0 bases and J by 6 bases, and 19 bases separated the two germline ends. The CDR3 DNA sequence: TGTGCCAGCAGCGTAGGTGGGGGAACGGGTTTGCTCGAGCAGTACTTC. Encoded protein: CASSVGGGTGLLEQYF.

V and J are TRBV18 and TRBJ2-7; D may be TRBD2 (5 bases). This CDR3 contains 12 residues. V was clipped by 2 bases and J by 5 bases, with 7 bases between them. The germline V gene encodes CDR1 KGHSH and CDR2 LQKENI. The CDR3 coding sequence is TGTGCCAGCTCACCAAACGGGAACGAGCAGTACTTC. Translated, it gives CASSPNGNEQYF. Complete variable domain (other parts from reference TRBV18 and TRBJ2-7): NAGVMQNPRHLVRRRGQEARLRCSPMKGHSHVYWYRQLPEEGLKFMVYLQKENIIDESGMPKERFSAEFPKEGPSILRIQQVVRGDSAAYFCASSPNGNEQYFGPGTRLTVT.

This chain links TRBV7-3 with TRBJ2-2; the match to TRBD2 covers 7 bases. Germline-derived CDR1 and CDR2 are SGHTA and FQGTGA. This CDR3 contains 15 residues. The J segment lost 4 bases and the V segment lost 1 base, leaving 3 bases of the junction unmatched. CDR3 residues: CASSLRGRGTGELFF. Written as DNA, the CDR3 is TGTGCCAGCAGCTTAAGGGGGAGGGGCACCGGGGAGCTGTTTTTT.

The chain links TRBV11-2 to TRBJ1-1; no clear D. Trimming cost V 4 bases and J 1 base, with 13 bases left between them. Germline V gene data show CDR1 as SGHAT and CDR2 as FQNNGV. This CDR3 is 15 amino acids long. The CDR3 region has the DNA TGTGCCAGCAGCTCCACAAGTCAGCCGAACACTGAAGCTTTCTTT. It encodes CASSSTSQPNTEAFF.

The chain couples TRBV2 to TRBJ1-6; D is unclear. The germline CDR1 and CDR2 sequences are SNHLY and FYNNEI. V lost 3 bases and J lost 7, with 25 bases in between. This CDR3 comprises 19 residues. CDR3: CASSDRPTTGRQRNSPLHF. The CDR3 bases are TGTGCCAGCAGTGATCGACCGACGACCGGCCGGCAGAGAAATTCACCCCTCCACTTT.

This chain uses TRBV5-5 with TRBJ2-5; D unresolved. The CDR3 covers 15 residues. V was cut by 3 bases and J by 5 bases, with 17 bases left in between. In germline, CDR1 is SGHKS, CDR2 YYEKEE (reference sequence). The CDR3 nucleotides are TGTGCCAGCAGCTCGAACCTCGGTATAAGGGAGACCCAGTACTTC. Residues: CASSSNLGIRETQYF. Filled out from reference TRBV5-5 and TRBJ2-5, the complete variable domain reads DAGVTQSPTHLIKTRGQQVTLRCSPISGHKSVSWYQQVLGQGPQFIFQYYEKEERGRGNFPDRFSARQFPNYSSELNVNALLLGDSALYLCASSSNLGIRETQYFGPGTRLLVL.